These 19 T cell receptor beta chains came from one sample sequenced in a study of Graves' ophthalmopathy and Graves' hyperthyroidism. The authors amplified TCR beta CDR3 regions, and they did so from RNA transcripts for repertoire sequencing. The library came from an HTBI-primed first-round RT-PCR and a second-round multiplex PCR. Using its own MiXCR run on the multiplex PCR reads, TCRdb lists one record per CDR3 protein. The table shows under 800,000 distinct CDR3 sequences, with about a fifth occurring only once. Sequenced material: peripheral blood. Every receptor here comes from a woman between 18 and 30 years old with stable Graves' hyperthyroidism. Some clones in this sample may be carry-over from other donors' samples.

This clonotype was found many times. The genes are TRBV6-1 and TRBJ1-3; D may be TRBD1 (5 bases). The CDR3 length is 15 residues. Per germline, CDR1 MNHNS and CDR2 SASEGT. V gave up 2 bases and J gave up 7 bases, with 15 bases separating them. Written as DNA, the CDR3 is TGTGCCAGCAGTGAAAAGGGGATGGGAGGGAACACCATATATTTT. Translated, it gives CASSEKGMGGNTIYF.

V usage is TRBV18 and J usage is TRBJ2-2; D gene uncertain. Trimming left V 1 base short and J 1 base short, with 7 bases between. Per the germline V gene, CDR1 is KGHSH and CDR2 is LQKENI. The CDR3 loop spans 15 amino acids. This CDR3 is CASSPLPGNTGELFF. CDR3 bases: TGTGCCAGCTCACCACTGCCGGGGAACACCGGGGAGCTGTTTTTT.

Only a few counts were recorded for this clonotype. The chain joins TRBV4-3 to TRBJ1-2; D perhaps matches TRBD1 (5 bases). The V end lost 0 bases, the J end lost 5 bases, and 16 bases lay between the germline ends. Germline V CDR1 and CDR2: LGHNA, YSLEER. CDR3 size: 16 residues. The CDR3 bases are TGCGCCAGCAGCCAAGAAGCCGGACACGGCCTTTATGGCTACACCTTC. Its protein is CASSQEAGHGLYGYTF.

The sample holds many counts of this clonotype. The CDR3 sequence is CASSSASGGGYEQYF. CDR3 in DNA: TGTGCCAGCAGTTCTGCTAGCGGGGGGGGGTACGAGCAGTACTTC. The chain employs TRBV6-5 and TRBJ2-7; 12 bases are a match to TRBD2. The germline gives CDR1 MNHEY, CDR2 SVGAGI. V dropped 4 bases and J dropped 4; count of bases not matched to a gene: 5. The CDR3 covers 15 residues.

The chain is built from TRBV6-2 or TRBV6-3 and TRBJ1-1; the D gene is possibly TRBD1 (5 bases). V was pared by 6 bases and J by 2 bases, with 13 bases between. Germline CDR1 and CDR2: MNHEY and SVGEGT. CDR3 length equals 14 residues. CDR3 bases: TGTGCCAGCAGACCTCAGACAGTTAACACTGAAGCTTTCTTT. The encoded protein is CASRPQTVNTEAFF.

V and J are TRBV12-3 or TRBV12-4 and TRBJ1-5, with a possible D match to TRBD1 (5 bases). The CDR3 runs to 15 residues. Trimming stripped 8 bases from V and 6 bases from J, with 20 bases between. The CDR3 sequence: CASEREGRRGQPQHF. For the CDR3, the DNA is TGTGCCAGCGAAAGGGAGGGGAGACGAGGTCAGCCCCAGCATTTT.

In its sample, this clonotype was seen many times. The chain links TRBV12-3 or TRBV12-4 to TRBJ2-7; 8 bases are a match to TRBD2. The V and J ends lost 5 bases and 1 base, in that order; junction bases with no gene match: 7. The CDR3 spans 15 residues. CDR3 DNA: TGTGCCAGCAGTCTCAGCCGGGGGGGATCCTACGAGCAGTACTTC. Translated: CASSLSRGGSYEQYF.

The V and J genes are TRBV6-5 and TRBJ1-5; perhaps TRBD1 as D (6 bases). The germline V gene encodes CDR1 MNHEY and CDR2 SVGAGI. The CDR3 is 15 residues long. Trimming took off 4 bases at V and 7 bases at J, with 17 bases between the two ends. Here the CDR3 reads CASSLGRGARQPQHF. The CDR3 bases are TGTGCCAGCAGTTTGGGAAGGGGGGCCCGACAGCCCCAGCATTTT.

This clonotype was recorded at least ten times. This rearrangement joins TRBV20-1 to TRBJ2-6; D is uncertain. The germline gives CDR1 DFQATT, CDR2 SNEGSKA (reference sequence). The CDR3 is 14 residues long. Trimming cost V 3 bases and J 1 base, with 7 bases left between them. The CDR3 nucleotides are TGCAGTGCTAGTGGCAGTTCTGGGGCCAACGTCCTGACTTTC. Translated, it gives CSASGSSGANVLTF.

This clonotype appeared many times. This sequence joins TRBV20-1 and TRBJ2-7, with 7 bases identical to TRBD1. Unmatched junction bases numbered 5, after V lost 1 base and J lost 5 bases. CDR3 size: 13 residues. Germline CDR1 DFQATT, CDR2 SNEGSKA (reference sequence). The CDR3, as DNA: TGCAGTGCTAGAGGGGACAGTTCGGACGAGCAGTACTTC. It translates to CSARGDSSDEQYF.

In this sample, this clonotype turned up many times. V gene TRBV2 combines with J gene TRBJ1-3, with D possibly TRBD1 on 5 matching bases. The CDR3 is made up of 13 amino acids. Looked up from germline, CDR1 is SNHLY and CDR2 is FYNNEI. Trimming cost V 6 bases and J 7 bases, with 13 bases left between them. CDR3 DNA sequence: TGTGCCAGCAGGCAGGACAACGGGAACACCATATATTTT. Its protein is CASRQDNGNTIYF.

This clonotype was seen a handful of times. Compared with germline, one end of the junction differs, possibly owing to a read error. V and J are TRBV15 and TRBJ2-5, with D perhaps matching TRBD2 (6 bases). This CDR3 comprises 14 residues. CDR1 and CDR2 (germline): LNHNV, YYDKDF (reference sequence). CDR3 bases: TGTGCCACCAGCCCCGGGGGTCGGCAAGAGACCAAGTACTTC. This translates into CATSPGGRQETKYF.

CDR3 in amino acids: CASTISQGALTTETQYF. Written as DNA, the CDR3 is TGTGCCAGCACAATTTCCCAGGGGGCGCTTACGACAGAGACCCAGTACTTC. The rearrangement links TRBV12-3 or TRBV12-4 to TRBJ2-5; 8 nucleotides line up with TRBD1. The V and J ends lost 7 bases and 4 bases, in that order; junction bases with no gene match: 17. The CDR3 totals 17 residues.

Regarding this clonotype: A junction boundary mismatches the germline segment, possibly from a read error. This sequence joins TRBV5-1 and TRBJ1-3, with D maybe TRBD1 (6 bases). The CDR3 runs to 14 residues. Germline CDR1 is SGHRS and CDR2 is YFSETQ. CDR3 bases: TGCGTCAGCAGCTTGGACAGCTCTGGAAACACCATATATTTT. Translating gives CVSSLDSSGNTIYF.

This clonotype was counted between two and nine times. The V gene is TRBV20-1, the J gene TRBJ2-1; D call uncertain. CDR1 is DFQATT, CDR2 SNEGSKA, per germline (reference sequence). The CDR3 runs 15 residues. Trimming shortened V by 0 bases and J by 8 bases, and 17 bases separated the two germline ends. The CDR3 loop is CSARDLVVSSDEQFF. CDR3 coding DNA: TGCAGTGCTAGAGATTTGGTTGTATCATCGGATGAGCAGTTCTTC.

At least ten counts were recorded for this clonotype. The chain recombines TRBV20-1 with TRBJ1-2; D gene ambiguous. The CDR3 is made up of 15 amino acids. Germline loops: CDR1 DFQATT, CDR2 SNEGSKA (reference sequence). Trimming stripped 4 bases from V and 3 bases from J, with 18 bases between. CDR3 DNA: TGCAGTGCTACCACGGAACACCAACCCTACTATGGCTACACCTTC. Its translation: CSATTEHQPYYGYTF.

There are many counts of this clonotype. V and J are TRBV20-1 and TRBJ1-6, with 7 bases lining up with TRBD1. The trim removed 3 bases at V and 4 bases at J, leaving 6 bases unmatched. The length of the CDR3 is 15 residues. The germline V gene has CDR1 DFQATT and CDR2 SNEGSKA (reference sequence). Here the CDR3 reads CSARDGQDYNSPLHF. The CDR3, as DNA: TGCAGTGCTAGGGACGGACAGGATTATAATTCACCCCTCCACTTT.

This clonotype has at least ten counts. CDR3 in amino acids: CASSRDWGNSPLHF. In nucleotides, the CDR3 is TGTGCCAGCAGCCGTGACTGGGGGAATTCACCCCTCCACTTT. The chain employs TRBV11-2 and TRBJ1-6; TRBD1 might be the D (5 bases). Trimming removed 5 bases from V and 7 bases from J, with 12 bases in between. CDR3 length equals 14 residues. The germline V gene encodes CDR1 SGHAT and CDR2 FQNNGV.

The rearrangement joins TRBV27 to TRBJ1-1; no clear D gene. The V gene's germline CDR1 is MNHEY and CDR2 SMNVEV (reference sequence). There are 14 residues in the CDR3. V was clipped by 2 bases and J by 1 base, with 8 bases between them. The CDR3 loop is CASSLEQANTEAFF. The CDR3 DNA is TGTGCCAGCAGTTTAGAGCAGGCGAACACTGAAGCTTTCTTT.